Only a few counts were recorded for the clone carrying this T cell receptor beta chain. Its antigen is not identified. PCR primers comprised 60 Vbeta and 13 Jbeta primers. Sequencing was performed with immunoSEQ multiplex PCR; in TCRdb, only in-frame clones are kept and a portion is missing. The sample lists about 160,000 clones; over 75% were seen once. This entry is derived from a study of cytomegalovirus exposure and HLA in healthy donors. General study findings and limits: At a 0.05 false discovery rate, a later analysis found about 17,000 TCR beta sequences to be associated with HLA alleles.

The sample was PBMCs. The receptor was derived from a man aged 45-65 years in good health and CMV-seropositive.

Here the CDR3 DNA reads TGTGCCAGCATGCGGACAGTAGACGAGACCCAGTACTTC. Translating it yields CASMRTVDETQYF. The chain joins TRBV2 to TRBJ2-5; a possible D gene is TRBD1 (6 bases). The CDR3 has 13 amino acids. V lost 7 bases, J lost 5 bases, and 14 bases lay in between. The V gene's germline CDR1 is SNHLY and CDR2 FYNNEI.